The sequence of this TCR beta chain was determined in a study of T cell responses to AZD1222 COVID-19 vaccine (dated by TCRdb to 2020 to 2023). Turning to the overall study: A total of 233 trial participants underwent TCR sequencing, of whom nearly 210 had received two doses of AZD1222 and 26 had received two doses of the MenACWY control vaccine. Enrollment into the trials was organized by age into subgroups of 18-55, 56-69 and 70-plus years, and those subgroups contained about 150, 27 and 61 TCR-sequenced participants, respectively.

The V and J ends are trimmed by 5 bases and 3 bases, leaving 23 bases between them. The CDR3 runs 17 residues from the cysteine to the phenylalanine. Only CDR3 DNA remains: 51 bases, in frame from the first base. The germline V gene (reference sequence) specifies LNHDA as CDR1 and SQIVND as CDR2. The intended sense of this specimen's time point label: about 28 days (+/-7) after the second vaccine dose. Because spike-specific TCR depth and breadth did not differ between the two schedules, AZD1222 recipients who got a second dose at roughly 4 weeks were pooled with those who got a second dose at roughly 12 weeks. Vaccinee samples were obtained from the UK trials COV001 and COV002, which included a single-blind randomized controlled phase 2/3 trial of AZD1222 (ChAdOx1 nCoV-19) in healthy adults. For TCRbeta chain sequencing, PBMC samples were collected from trial participants at day 0 and at day 28 after the second dose.

Concerning this clone itself: The target of this receptor is not known. No base qualities exist here, and no much larger clone lies one base off it.

General conclusions and limits of the study: The vaccine-associated CD4 TCRs covered the entire spike protein, and the dominant responses fell in regions 160-218 and 743-854. In the small 56-69-year group, the increase in depth fell short of significance, most likely because of low power. After two AZD1222 doses, both the breadth and the depth of spike-specific TCRs were significantly higher than at day 0 and than in MenACWY recipients. Reportedly, almost half of the unique spike-specific TCRs recognized epitopes lying outside the regions that are mutated in the B.1.351 and B.1.1.7 variants. Participants were mostly white British, with more females than males. The authors suggested clonal diversity may have been underestimated. Conclusions about previously exposed vaccinees are limited because only five or six AZD1222 recipients were SARS-CoV-2 seropositive at baseline. Because no samples from the day 14 peak response were available, repertoires could be characterized only after the peak T cell response.

The CDR3 regions of human TCRbeta chains were analyzed by immunosequencing. On the study's bioinformatics: Repertoire TCRs were checked for matches against a reference library of SARS-CoV-2-specific TCRs that had been generated using the MIRA antigen-specificity platform. Breadth was defined as the fraction of unique TCRs that were SARS-CoV-2-associated, and depth was defined as the fraction of total T cells that were SARS-CoV-2-associated. Using the MIRA data, each spike-specific TCR was mapped to the spike region that the TCR reacts to and placed in a CD4 or CD8 class. Log10-transformed breadth and depth values were compared by one-way ANOVA with Sidak's multiple comparisons tests. TCRdb re-hosts the immuneACCESS table, in-frame sequences only. Its copies lack some clones; in the studies checked, an unresolved V gene accounts for under half of them, and the cause for the rest is not known. The DNA was the basis for D and trimming; V, J and clone size are from that table. This sample gives 100,000 to 120,000 clones in total; about 94% of them show up just once. The leading ten clones occupy approximately 2.9% of the sample.

The receptor chain draws on TRBV19 and TRBJ2-7; the D segment might be TRBD1 or TRBD2, since each matches 5 bases. This specimen was peripheral blood, taken 28 days after the second AZD1222 dose. The sequence came from an adult who received the AZD1222 COVID-19 vaccine. The CDR3 has the sequence CASSSGTFDRLDYEQYF. The sequence in DNA is TGTGCCAGTAGTTCGGGAACATTCGACAGATTGGACTACGAGCAGTACTTC.